A selection of T cell receptor beta chains follows, all from one sample in a study of Graves' ophthalmopathy and Graves' hyperthyroidism. TCRdb fed the multiplex PCR reads into MiXCR, producing one record per CDR3 protein. The sample lists roughly 500,000 distinct CDR3 sequences, 14% occurring once. Sequencing was performed on blood. The receptors were gathered from a woman in her twenties or thirties with Graves' ophthalmopathy. Each CDR3 is given with its conserved first and last residue. D genes are given only for firm matches. Where a row states a size, it is once, few, many or the class of an expanded clone; other rows omit it.

>TRBV5-5|few|TRBJ1-1|NA
CASSFPGAGTEAFF
TGTGCCAGCAGCTTTCCGGGGGCTGGAACTGAAGCTTTCTTT
>TRBV12-5|once|TRBJ1-1|NA
CASGSGRVTEAFF
TGTGCTAGTGGTTCCGGTCGGGTAACTGAAGCTTTCTTT
>TRBV27|few|TRBJ2-2|NA
CASSLKRNTGELFF
TGTGCCAGCAGTTTAAAAAGGAACACCGGGGAGCTGTTTTTT
>TRBV30|few|TRBJ1-1|NA
CAWSPTGVNTEAFF
TGTGCCTGGAGTCCCACGGGGGTGAACACTGAAGCTTTCTTT
>TRBV27|many|TRBJ2-7|NA
CASSYSLWYEQYF
TGTGCCAGCAGTTATAGTCTGTGGTACGAGCAGTACTTC
>TRBV7-2|many|TRBJ1-6|NA
CASSPGPYNSPLHF
TGTGCCAGCAGCCCGGGACCGTATAATTCACCCCTCCACTTT
>TRBV25-1|many|TRBJ1-1|NA
CASSEFMAGSEAFF
TGTGCCAGCAGTGAATTTATGGCAGGGAGTGAAGCTTTCTTT
>TRBV11-1|many|TRBJ1-5|NA
CASSPGLVGHNQPQHF
TGTGCCAGCAGCCCCGGGCTCGTGGGACACAATCAGCCCCAGCATTTT
>TRBV6-2/TRBV6-3|few|TRBJ1-5|NA
CASSRTSSNQPQHF
TGTGCCAGCAGTAGGACATCGAGCAATCAGCCCCAGCATTTT
>TRBV19|NA|TRBJ1-5|NA
CASSIPSNQPQHF
TGTGCCAGTAGTATTCCTAGCAATCAGCCCCAGCATTTT
>TRBV3-1|NA|TRBJ1-1|NA
CASSQDRPNTEAFF
TGTGCCAGCAGCCAAGATCGGCCGAACACTGAAGCTTTCTTT
>TRBV2|few|TRBJ1-3|NA
CASRQGRSGTIYF
TGTGCCAGCAGACAGGGCCGGTCGGGCACCATATATTTT